The entry below gives a single TCR beta chain sequence along with its context. Its specificity is unknown. During the collection period, no donor immune events like infections were recorded. The sample is drawn from a study of identifying expanded T cells in peripheral blood. Broader study findings: Over about two and four weeks, about 15 and 18 clones changed, versus roughly 1.1 between replicates. Approximately two-week clone count variance significantly increased as total template count grew.

The ends were cut back, 5 bases at V and 1 base at J, with 7 bases in the middle. CDR1 and CDR2 (germline): MNHEY, SVGAGI. The CDR3 length is 13 residues. Clones were read by immunoSEQ multiplex PCR, and TCRdb kept only the in-frame ones, dropping some. The table includes 120,000 or so clones, more than 75% detected once. The sequencing input was blood. The source of this sequence is a person aged 18 to 69 in good health. The gene calls are TRBV6-5 and TRBJ2-3; D gene unclear. The CDR3 is CASSLTGTDTQYF. CDR3 coding DNA: TGTGCCAGCAGTCTGACTGGCACAGATACGCAGTATTTT.